Listed below are T cell receptor beta chains from one sample, sequenced in a study of blood T cell repertoires in COVID-19. Produced via immunoSEQ multiplex PCR; TCRdb's table is partial and in-frame only. The sample records some 28,000 clones, roughly nine tenths being singletons. Sequenced: peripheral blood. The source is a human donor in a cohort sampled during active COVID-19. The CDR3 runs from the conserved cysteine through the conserved F or W.

>TRBV19|TRBJ2-2
CASSPGQVATGELFF
>TRBV11-2|TRBJ2-7
CASSLDTAGGREQYF
>TRBV10-1|TRBJ1-1
CASSDQLNTEAFF
>TRBV7-9|TRBJ2-7
CASSLDSGRGRHEQYF
>TRBV19|TRBJ1-2
CASSIIFTGRGDYGYTF
>TRBV9|TRBJ2-1
CASSVDPGNEQFF
>TRBV3-1/TRBV3-2|TRBJ2-1
CASSQVLASGGIGWFF
>TRBV6-1|TRBJ2-7
CASSENGREQYF
>TRBV6-5|TRBJ1-5
CASRAGTGGSQPQHF
>TRBV3-1/TRBV3-2|TRBJ2-3
CASSPKLGSDTQYF
>TRBV6-6|TRBJ2-5
CASSSSGRKETQYF
>TRBV18|TRBJ1-4
CASSPRTGFAEKLFF
>TRBV18|TRBJ2-7
CASSTDRGFSEQYF
>TRBV27|TRBJ2-7
CASSLASGSYEQYF
>TRBV7-3|TRBJ2-1
CASSLTPGAYNEQFF
>TRBV7-9|TRBJ2-5
CASSRISGGAETQYF
>TRBV7-2|TRBJ2-2
CASSLTSVGGELFF
>TRBV7-2|TRBJ1-5
CASSLTGSSNQPQHF
>TRBV2|TRBJ1-6
CASRTGTGDSPLHF
>TRBV5-6|TRBJ1-3
CASSFRAGGNTIYF
>TRBV5-4|TRBJ1-2
CASSDFDRGNYGYTF
>TRBV7-9|TRBJ2-5
CASSPSETQYF